This T cell receptor beta chain was sequenced during a study of T-cell memory formation after mild COVID-19 (dated by TCRdb to about 2021). Some background on the complete study: TCR sequence clusters from the two donors were found to be largely donor specific. Two young, previously healthy adult volunteers, one female and one male, were included in the cohort. In a couple of donors, T-cell clones that expanded and contracted after mild COVID-19 were tracked by sequencing TCRalpha and TCRbeta repertoires over time.

Ficoll-Paque density gradient centrifugation was the method used to isolate PBMCs. With respect to this clonotype: The antigen it recognizes is unknown. Nothing much larger sits one base from this clone, and base qualities are not available.

The sequencing machine was an Illumina NovaSeq 6000. TCRalpha and TCRbeta cDNA libraries were constructed by 5'RACE with constant-segment primers, with sample barcodes and unique molecular identifiers being introduced. RNA was extracted from every sample with Trizol reagent. Libraries were amplified in two PCR steps, with a second sample barcode and Illumina TruSeq adapters added in the second step. Libraries were sequenced on an Illumina NovaSeq with 2 x 150 bp paired-end reads. For the original study's pipeline: With migec v1.2.7, reads were demultiplexed and then collapsed into UMI-guided consensus sequences. Using mixcr v2.1.11, the UMI consensuses were aligned to TRA and TRB V and J templates and assembled into clonotypes. Expanded or contracted clonotypes were those called significant by both edgeR and NoisET, with noise models trained on biological replicates. For edgeR calls, the thresholds were a false discovery rate-adjusted p below 0.01 and a log2 fold-change of 1. As an exploratory analysis of dynamics, max-normalized trajectories of the 1000 most abundant clonotypes were examined by PCA with hierarchical clustering. The CD4 or CD8 phenotype of responding clones was assigned using the separately sequenced CD4+ and CD8+ repertoires. The public reads were reanalyzed by TCRdb: fastp trimming at Q25, MiXCR alignment, in-frame beta chains only. Records with the same CDR3 protein are collapsed into one entry carrying the most frequent genes and DNA. TCRdb, not the authors, supplied the V and J calls. The sample table lists approximately 180,000 distinct CDR3 sequences, 16% of them with a count of one. The top ten clonotypes cover about 1.9% of the sample.

Broader findings and caveats from the paper: Some responding clones were found in pre-infection memory, which suggests that pre-existing cross-reactive memory T cells took part in the SARS-CoV-2 response. Whether the second-wave clones peaking on day 37 were SARS-CoV-2 specific was not confirmed. Contracting CD4+ clones appeared mostly in the CM and EM memory subsets, whereas CD8+ clones were enriched in EMRA. Clones that contracted from day 15 to 85 showed balanced CD4/CD8 phenotypes, whereas a second wave of clones that expanded from day 15 to 37 leaned towards CD4+. Only a couple of mild cases were covered in the study, and larger cohorts including severe cases with pre-infection samples were considered necessary.

The germline V gene (reference sequence) yields DFQATT for CDR1 and SNEGSKA for CDR2. From the cysteine up to the phenylalanine, the CDR3 has a length of 15 residues. Solely the CDR3 DNA is kept, with 45 bases framed from the first base. V is trimmed back by 5 bases and J by 7 bases, and the junction contains 9 bases that no gene match accounts for. The V and J segments used are TRBV20-1 and TRBJ1-6; TRBD1 agrees with 9 junctional bases. The sequenced material came from PBMCs or a T cell subset sorted from them (not recorded which). This sequence originates from an adult woman who had mild COVID-19 (a few samples of this study predate the infection). The sample titles of this study are shuffled in the database, so cell type and time point are left out; the donor was told from shared clones. The CDR3 protein is CSAQDRGAPNSPLHF. The nucleotide sequence reads TGCAGTGCTCAGGACAGGGGTGCACCCAATTCACCCCTCCACTTT.